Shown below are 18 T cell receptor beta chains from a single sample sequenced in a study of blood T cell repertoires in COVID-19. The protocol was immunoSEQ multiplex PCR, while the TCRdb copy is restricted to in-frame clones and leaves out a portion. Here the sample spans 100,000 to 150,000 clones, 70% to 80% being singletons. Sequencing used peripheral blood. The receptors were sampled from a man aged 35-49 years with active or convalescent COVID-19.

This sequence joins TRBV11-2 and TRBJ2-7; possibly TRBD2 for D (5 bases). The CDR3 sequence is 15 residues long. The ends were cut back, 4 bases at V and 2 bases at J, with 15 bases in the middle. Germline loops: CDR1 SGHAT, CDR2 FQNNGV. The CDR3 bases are TGTGCCAGCAGCTCCTACGGGCTAGCCACCTACGAGCAGTACTTC. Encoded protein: CASSSYGLATYEQYF.

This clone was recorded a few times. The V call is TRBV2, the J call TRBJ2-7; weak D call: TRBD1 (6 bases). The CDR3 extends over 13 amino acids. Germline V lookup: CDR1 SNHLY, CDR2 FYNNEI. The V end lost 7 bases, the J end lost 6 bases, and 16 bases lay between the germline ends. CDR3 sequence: CASTRTQGGEQYF. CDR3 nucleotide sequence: TGTGCCAGCACCCGGACTCAAGGGGGCGAGCAGTACTTC.

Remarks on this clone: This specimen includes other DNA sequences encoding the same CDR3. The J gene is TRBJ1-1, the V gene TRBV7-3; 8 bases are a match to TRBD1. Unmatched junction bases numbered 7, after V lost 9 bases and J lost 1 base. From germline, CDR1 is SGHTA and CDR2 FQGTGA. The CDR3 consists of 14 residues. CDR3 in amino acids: CASSTGTGNTEAFF. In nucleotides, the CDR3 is TGTGCCAGTAGTACCGGGACAGGGAACACTGAAGCTTTCTTT.

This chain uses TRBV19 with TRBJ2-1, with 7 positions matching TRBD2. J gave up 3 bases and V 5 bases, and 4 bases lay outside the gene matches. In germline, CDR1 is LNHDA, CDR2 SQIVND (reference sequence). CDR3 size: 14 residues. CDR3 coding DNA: TGTGCCAGTAGTCTAGCGGTATACTACAATGAGCAGTTCTTC. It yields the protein CASSLAVYYNEQFF. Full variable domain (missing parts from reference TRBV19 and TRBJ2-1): DGGITQSPKYLFRKEGQNVTLSCEQNLNHDAMYWYRQDPGQGLRLIYYSQIVNDFQKGDIAEGYSVSREKKESFPLTVTSAQKNPTAFYLCASSLAVYYNEQFFGPGTRLTVL.

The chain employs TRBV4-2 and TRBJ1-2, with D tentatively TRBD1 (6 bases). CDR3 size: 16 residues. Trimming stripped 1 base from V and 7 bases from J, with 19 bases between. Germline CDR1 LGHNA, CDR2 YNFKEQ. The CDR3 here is CASSQGLDRSRGGYTF. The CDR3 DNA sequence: TGTGCCAGCAGCCAAGGGCTTGACAGGTCACGGGGTGGCTACACCTTC.

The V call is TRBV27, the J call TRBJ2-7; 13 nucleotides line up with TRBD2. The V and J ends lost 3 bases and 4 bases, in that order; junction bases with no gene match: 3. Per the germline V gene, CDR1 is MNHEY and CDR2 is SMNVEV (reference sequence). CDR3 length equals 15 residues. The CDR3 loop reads CASSFGLAGVYEQYF. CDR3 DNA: TGTGCCAGCAGTTTCGGACTAGCGGGGGTTTACGAGCAGTACTTC.

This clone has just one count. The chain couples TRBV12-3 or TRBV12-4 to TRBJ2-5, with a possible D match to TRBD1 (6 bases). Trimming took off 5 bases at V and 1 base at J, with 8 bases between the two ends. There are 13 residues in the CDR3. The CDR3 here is CASSRDTQETQYF. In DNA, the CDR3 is TGTGCCAGCAGTCGGGACACCCAAGAGACCCAGTACTTC.

The CDR3 sequence is CASSLSSRGGTDTQYF. The CDR3 nucleotides are TGTGCCAGCAGCTTAAGCTCTCGCGGAGGCACAGATACGCAGTATTTT. V gene TRBV7-9 combines with J gene TRBJ2-3; no clear D gene. Germline lookup yields CDR1 SEHNR and CDR2 FQNEAQ (reference sequence). Between the trimmed V and J ends, which lost 2 bases and 1 base, there was a span of 13 bases. The CDR3 extends over 16 amino acids.

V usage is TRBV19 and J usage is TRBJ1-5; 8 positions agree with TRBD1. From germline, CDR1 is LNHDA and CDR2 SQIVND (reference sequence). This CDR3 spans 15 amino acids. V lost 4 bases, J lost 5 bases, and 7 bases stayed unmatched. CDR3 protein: CASSTTGAPHQPQHF. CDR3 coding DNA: TGTGCCAGTAGTACGACAGGGGCACCGCATCAGCCCCAGCATTTT.

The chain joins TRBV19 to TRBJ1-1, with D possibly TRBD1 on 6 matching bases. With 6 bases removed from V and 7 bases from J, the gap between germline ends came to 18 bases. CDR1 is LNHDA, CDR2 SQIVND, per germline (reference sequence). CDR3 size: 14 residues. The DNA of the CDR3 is TGTGCCAGTAGACACACGGTGGGAGGGGGTGAAGCTTTCTTT. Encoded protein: CASRHTVGGGEAFF.

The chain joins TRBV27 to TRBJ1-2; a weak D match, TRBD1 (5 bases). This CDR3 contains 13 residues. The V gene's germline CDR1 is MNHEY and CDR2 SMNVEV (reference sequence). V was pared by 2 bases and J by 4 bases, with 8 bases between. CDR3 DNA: TGTGCCAGCAGTTTACTGGGGGGCTATGGCTACACCTTC. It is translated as CASSLLGGYGYTF.

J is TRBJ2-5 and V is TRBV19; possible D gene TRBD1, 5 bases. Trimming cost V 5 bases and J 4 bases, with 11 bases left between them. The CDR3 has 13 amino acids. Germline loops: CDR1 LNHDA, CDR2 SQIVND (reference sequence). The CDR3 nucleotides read TGTGCCAGTAGTGCCAGGGTTGGAGAGACCCAGTACTTC. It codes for CASSARVGETQYF. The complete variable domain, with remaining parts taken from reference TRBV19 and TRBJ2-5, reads DGGITQSPKYLFRKEGQNVTLSCEQNLNHDAMYWYRQDPGQGLRLIYYSQIVNDFQKGDIAEGYSVSREKKESFPLTVTSAQKNPTAFYLCASSARVGETQYFGPGTRLLVL.

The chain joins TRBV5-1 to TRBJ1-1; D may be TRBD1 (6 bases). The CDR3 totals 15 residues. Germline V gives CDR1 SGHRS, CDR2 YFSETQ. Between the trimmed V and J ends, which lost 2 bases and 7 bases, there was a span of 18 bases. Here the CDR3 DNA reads TGCGCCAGCAGCTTTGAACAGGGTCGGCTTGGTGAAGCTTTCTTT. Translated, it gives CASSFEQGRLGEAFF.

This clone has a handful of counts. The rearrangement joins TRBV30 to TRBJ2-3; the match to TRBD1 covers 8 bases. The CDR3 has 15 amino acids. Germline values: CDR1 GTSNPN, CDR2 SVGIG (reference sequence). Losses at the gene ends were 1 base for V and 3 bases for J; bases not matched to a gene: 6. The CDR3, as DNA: TGTGCCTGGAGTGGACAGGGGCTAACAACAGATACGCAGTATTTT. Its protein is CAWSGQGLTTDTQYF.

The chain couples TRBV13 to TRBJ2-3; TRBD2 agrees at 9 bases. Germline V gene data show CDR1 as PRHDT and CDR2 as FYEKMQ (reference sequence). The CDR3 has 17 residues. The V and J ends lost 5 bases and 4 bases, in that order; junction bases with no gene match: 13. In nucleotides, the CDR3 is TGTGCCAGCAGCCGCTCGCGAGGCGGGAGGGCCCCAGATACGCAGTATTTT. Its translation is CASSRSRGGRAPDTQYF.

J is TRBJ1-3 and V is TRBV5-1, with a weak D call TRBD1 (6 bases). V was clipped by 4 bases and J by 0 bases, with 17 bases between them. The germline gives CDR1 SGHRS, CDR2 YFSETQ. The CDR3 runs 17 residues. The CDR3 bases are TGCGCCAGCAGCGCTTCGCCCAGGACAGACTCTGGAAACACCATATATTTT. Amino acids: CASSASPRTDSGNTIYF.

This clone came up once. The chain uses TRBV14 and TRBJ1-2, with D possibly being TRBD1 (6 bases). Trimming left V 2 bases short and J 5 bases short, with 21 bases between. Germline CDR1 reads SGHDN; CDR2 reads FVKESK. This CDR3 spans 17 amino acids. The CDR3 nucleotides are TGTGCCAGCAGCCAAAACACTTTTTTTGGGGGCGAGTATGGCTACACCTTC. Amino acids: CASSQNTFFGGEYGYTF.

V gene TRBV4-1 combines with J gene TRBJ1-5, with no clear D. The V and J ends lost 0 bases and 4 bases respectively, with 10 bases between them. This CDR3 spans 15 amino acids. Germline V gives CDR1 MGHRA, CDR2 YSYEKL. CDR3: CASSQDPRVNQPQHF. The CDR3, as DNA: TGCGCCAGCAGCCAAGATCCGCGTGTAAATCAGCCCCAGCATTTT.